Here is one T cell receptor beta chain with its context. The antigen is unknown. The repertoire was sequenced with immunoSEQ multiplex PCR; TCRdb's copy has only in-frame clones and lacks some. The sample holds about 130,000 clones, roughly 91% seen once. The data are from a study of T cell responses to AZD1222 COVID-19 vaccine. Points from the study as a whole: Two AZD1222 doses significantly raised spike-specific TCR breadth and depth over controls.

The CDR3 is 15 amino acids. With V trimmed by 0 bases and J by 8 bases, 10 bases remained unmatched. Germline V gene data show CDR1 as SGHRS and CDR2 as YFSETQ. This receptor was obtained from an adult who received the AZD1222 COVID-19 vaccine. The rearrangement links TRBV5-1 to TRBJ1-2, with TRBD1 identical over 7 bases. Sequences were derived from peripheral blood, sampled 28 days after the second AZD1222 dose. CDR3: CASSLGQGVFYGYTF. CDR3 in DNA: TGCGCCAGCAGCTTGGGGCAGGGGGTATTTTACGGCTACACCTTC. The variable domain in full, with the rest retrieved from reference TRBV5-1 and TRBJ1-2, is KAGVTQTPRYLIKTRGQQVTLSCSPISGHRSVSWYQQTPGQGLQFLFEYFSETQRNKGNFPGRFSGRQFSNSRSEMNVSTLELGDSALYLCASSLGQGVFYGYTFGSGTRLTVV.